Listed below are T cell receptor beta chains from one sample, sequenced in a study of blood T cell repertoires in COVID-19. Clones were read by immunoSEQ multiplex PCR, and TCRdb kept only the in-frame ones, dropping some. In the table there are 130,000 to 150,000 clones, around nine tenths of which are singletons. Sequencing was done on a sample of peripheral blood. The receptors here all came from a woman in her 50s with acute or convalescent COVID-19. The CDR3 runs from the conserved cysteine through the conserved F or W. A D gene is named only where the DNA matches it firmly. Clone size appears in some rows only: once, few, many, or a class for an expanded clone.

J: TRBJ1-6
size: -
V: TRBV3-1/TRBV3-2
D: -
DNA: TGTGCCAGCAGCCAAGCTAATAATTCACCCCTCCACTTT
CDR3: CASSQANNSPLHF

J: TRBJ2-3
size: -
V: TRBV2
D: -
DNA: TGTGCCAGCAGAGTCTTAATGGCGGGATCGCAGTATTTT
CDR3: CASRVLMAGSQYF

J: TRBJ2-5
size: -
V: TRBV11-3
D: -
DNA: TGTGCCAGCAGCTTTAGCCTGAAAGAGACCCAGTACTTC
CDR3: CASSFSLKETQYF

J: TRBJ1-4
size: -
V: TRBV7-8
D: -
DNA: TGTGCCAGCAGCTTCCGGGACTTTGGGGAAAAACTGTTTTTT
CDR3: CASSFRDFGEKLFF

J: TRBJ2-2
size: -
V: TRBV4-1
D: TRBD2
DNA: TGCGCCAGCAGCCAAGGGGCACTAGCGACTTCGGGGGAGCTGTTTTTT
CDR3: CASSQGALATSGELFF

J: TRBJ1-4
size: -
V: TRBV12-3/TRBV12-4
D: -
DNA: TGTGCCAGCACCGACAGTATTAATGAAAAACTGTTTTTT
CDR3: CASTDSINEKLFF

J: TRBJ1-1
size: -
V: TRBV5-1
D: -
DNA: TGCGCCAGCAGCCTCACTTTCCAGGAATTGAACACTGAAGCTTTCTTT
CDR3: CASSLTFQELNTEAFF

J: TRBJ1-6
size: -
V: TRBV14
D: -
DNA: TGTGCCAGCAGCCAAGATCGGGGATTAAGCTCCTATAATTCACCCCTCCACTTT
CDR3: CASSQDRGLSSYNSPLHF

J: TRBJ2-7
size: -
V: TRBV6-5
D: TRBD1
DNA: TGTGCCAGCAGTACGGGGACAGACCTTAGGGAGCAGTACTTC
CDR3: CASSTGTDLREQYF

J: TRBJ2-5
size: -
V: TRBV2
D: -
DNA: TGTGCCAGCAGTGCAGCGGGTGGGCCAGAGACCCAGTACTTC
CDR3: CASSAAGGPETQYF

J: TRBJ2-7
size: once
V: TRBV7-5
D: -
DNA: TGTGCCAGAAGGCAGACTAGCGGGAGCTCTGGTCTGACCTACGAGCAGTACTTC
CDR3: CARRQTSGSSGLTYEQYF